The 31 T cell receptor beta chains given below trace back to one sample, sequenced in a study of cytomegalovirus exposure and HLA in healthy donors. Primers for the PCR totalled 60 Vbeta and 13 Jbeta. Data came from immunoSEQ multiplex PCR; TCRdb stores just in-frame clones and leaves some out. The repertoire holds some 25,000 clones, 75% to 80% seen once, with 4% to 5% in the top ten. Sequencing was performed on PBMCs. The receptors derive from a male donor in good health and CMV-seronegative.

This clone occurred a few times. This chain joins TRBV6-5 and TRBJ1-2, with TRBD1 matching 7 bases. From germline, CDR1 is MNHEY and CDR2 SVGAGI. V shed 4 bases and J 4 bases; nucleotides not matched to a gene: 6. The CDR3 has 14 amino acids. The CDR3 DNA sequence: TGTGCCAGCAGTTTCCAACGACAGGGCTATGGCTACACCTTC. Amino acids: CASSFQRQGYGYTF.

This clone was seen a few times. The chain combines TRBV15 with TRBJ2-7; perhaps TRBD1 as D (5 bases). This CDR3 is 15 amino acids long. Looked up from germline, CDR1 is LNHNV and CDR2 is YYDKDF (reference sequence). V lost 4 bases and J lost 0, with 13 bases in between. CDR3 nucleotides: TGTGCCACCAGCACCAGACCCGACAGCTCCTACGAGCAGTACTTC. Amino acid sequence: CATSTRPDSSYEQYF.

This clone was seen a handful of times. The J gene is TRBJ2-5, the V gene TRBV11-2, with TRBD2 matching over 8 bases. Germline V gives CDR1 SGHAT, CDR2 FQNNGV. CDR3 length equals 16 residues. Trimming removed 3 bases from V and 5 bases from J; junction bases left unmatched: 11. The CDR3 nucleotides are TGTGCCAGCAGCTTGGTTTTTCGGGGGGGCCGGGAGACCCAGTACTTC. Translating gives CASSLVFRGGRETQYF.

The V and J genes are TRBV30 and TRBJ1-2; D is undetermined. Between the trimmed V and J ends, which lost 1 base and 0 bases, there was a span of 12 bases. CDR1 is GTSNPN and CDR2 is SVGIG in the germline V gene (reference sequence). CDR3 length equals 15 residues. The CDR3 DNA sequence: TGTGCCTGGAGTGGAAAGACGGGAACTAACTATGGCTACACCTTC. Translating it yields CAWSGKTGTNYGYTF.

V and J are TRBV5-1 and TRBJ2-5, with 10 bases identical to TRBD1. The J segment lost 0 bases and the V segment lost 4 bases, leaving 3 bases of the junction unmatched. This CDR3 has 15 amino acids. Germline assignment: CDR1 SGHRS and CDR2 YFSETQ. This CDR3 is CASSLGQGYQETQYF. The DNA for the CDR3 is TGCGCCAGCAGCCTGGGACAGGGGTACCAAGAGACCCAGTACTTC. Full variable domain (missing parts from reference TRBV5-1 and TRBJ2-5): KAGVTQTPRYLIKTRGQQVTLSCSPISGHRSVSWYQQTPGQGLQFLFEYFSETQRNKGNFPGRFSGRQFSNSRSEMNVSTLELGDSALYLCASSLGQGYQETQYFGPGTRLLVL.

Of note for this clone: The sample has other DNA sequences that encode this CDR3 too. V is TRBV7-2 and J is TRBJ2-7, with D tentatively TRBD2 (6 bases). Germline CDR1 and CDR2: SGHTA and FQGNSA. Trimming removed 2 bases from V and 2 bases from J, with 13 bases in between. The CDR3 covers 15 residues. The CDR3 is CASSLRWTGAYEQYF. In nucleotides, the CDR3 is TGTGCCAGCAGCTTACGTTGGACGGGGGCCTACGAGCAGTACTTC.

The V call is TRBV10-2, the J call TRBJ1-5; a possible D gene is TRBD1 (6 bases). CDR3 length: 18 amino acids. Trimming took off 0 bases at V and 2 bases at J, with 17 bases between the two ends. Germline V gene data show CDR1 as WSHSY and CDR2 as SAAADI. The CDR3 reads CASSESRAGAGGNQPQHF. In DNA form, the CDR3 reads TGCGCCAGCAGTGAGTCGAGGGCAGGGGCTGGTGGCAATCAGCCCCAGCATTTT.

V usage is TRBV29-1 and J usage is TRBJ1-2; 9 bases line up with TRBD1. Germline CDR1 SQVTM, CDR2 ANQGSEA. The V and J ends lost 5 bases and 6 bases, in that order; junction bases with no gene match: 7. The CDR3 totals 13 residues. The CDR3 bases are TGCAGCGTTCATACAGGGGGCGACCATGGCTACACCTTC. It is translated as CSVHTGGDHGYTF.

The genes are TRBV27 and TRBJ2-7, with TRBD1 identical over 7 bases. Germline lookup yields CDR1 MNHEY and CDR2 SMNVEV (reference sequence). The CDR3 totals 14 residues. With 6 bases clipped from V and 5 bases from J, the junction kept 10 bases outside the gene matches. In DNA, the CDR3 is TGTGCCAGCAGCCTTGGGACAGCACCACACGAGCAGTACTTC. Protein product: CASSLGTAPHEQYF.

The chain uses TRBV28 and TRBJ2-1; 7 nucleotides line up with TRBD2. V dropped 8 bases and J dropped 5; count of bases not matched to a gene: 9. This CDR3 comprises 14 residues. CDR1 is MDHEN, CDR2 SYDVKM, per germline. CDR3 nucleotides: TGTGCCAGCTCTCGGGGAGGGAAAAACAATGAGCAGTTCTTC. Translating it yields CASSRGGKNNEQFF.

In its sample, this clone was seen once. The V gene is TRBV9, the J gene TRBJ1-2; TRBD1 might be the D (5 bases). This CDR3 region has 14 residues. V was trimmed by 6 bases and J by 1 base, leaving 13 bases between them. Germline V gives CDR1 SGDLS, CDR2 YYNGEE. For the CDR3, the DNA is TGTGCCAGCAAACTGAAGACAGTTAACTATGGCTACACCTTC. Translation gives CASKLKTVNYGYTF.

V and J are TRBV5-1 and TRBJ2-1; TRBD1 agrees at 9 bases. The length of the CDR3 is 14 residues. CDR1 is SGHRS, CDR2 YFSETQ, per germline. The J segment lost 10 bases and the V segment lost 7 bases, leaving 12 bases of the junction unmatched. The CDR3 DNA follows: TGCGCCAGCTGCTGGCGGGACAGGGAAGGAGAGCAGTTCTTC. This sequence encodes CASCWRDREGEQFF.

The genes are TRBV7-9 and TRBJ1-2; no firm D call. Trimming pared 3 bases from V and 2 bases from J, leaving 7 bases between. In germline, CDR1 is SEHNR, CDR2 FQNEAQ (reference sequence). CDR3 length equals 13 residues. The CDR3 loop reads CASSFGKNYGYTF. CDR3 in DNA: TGTGCCAGCAGCTTCGGTAAAAACTATGGCTACACCTTC.

The rearrangement uses TRBV4-1 and TRBJ1-4; 10 bases are shared with TRBD1. The V gene's germline CDR1 is MGHRA and CDR2 YSYEKL. The CDR3 loop spans 16 amino acids. V lost 0 bases to trimming and J lost 8 bases; unmatched junction nucleotides: 6. In DNA form, the CDR3 reads TGCGCCAGCAGCCAAGAGCCGGGACAGGGGTGGGAAAAACTGTTTTTT. As protein: CASSQEPGQGWEKLFF.

This chain links TRBV11-3 with TRBJ2-5; maybe TRBD1 (5 bases). This CDR3 is 13 amino acids long. The V gene's germline CDR1 is SGHNT and CDR2 YENEEA. V gave up 5 bases and J gave up 4 bases, with 11 bases separating them. This CDR3 is CASSADSSETQYF. CDR3 nucleotides: TGTGCCAGCAGCGCCGACAGTTCAGAGACCCAGTACTTC.

A remark on this clone: The junction and the germline gene differ at one end; a read error may be behind it. The chain uses TRBV7-9 and TRBJ2-1; D is ambiguous. Germline values: CDR1 SEHNR, CDR2 FQNEAQ (reference sequence). The CDR3 sequence is 15 residues long. CDR3 in amino acids: CSSTPASESYNEQFF. Written as DNA, the CDR3 is TGTTCCAGCACCCCTGCAAGCGAATCCTACAATGAGCAGTTCTTC. The whole variable domain, remainder taken from reference TRBV7-9 and TRBJ2-1, is DTGVSQNPRHKITKRGQNVTFRCDPISEHNRLYWYRQTLGQGPEFLTYFQNEAQLEKSRLLSDRFSAERPKGSFSTLEIQRTEQGDSAMYLCSSTPASESYNEQFFGPGTRLTVL.

On this clone: Sequence at one end of the junction differs from germline and may be a read error. The gene calls are TRBV19 and TRBJ1-4; tentative D call: TRBD1 (5 bases). This CDR3 spans 14 amino acids. The germline V gene encodes CDR1 LNHDA and CDR2 SQIVND (reference sequence). CDR3 DNA sequence: TGTGCCAGTCGCCAGGGTGATACTAATGAAAGACTGTTTTTT. This gives the protein CASRQGDTNERLFF.

V usage is TRBV27 and J usage is TRBJ2-7, with TRBD2 as a possible D gene (5 bases). Per the germline V gene, CDR1 is MNHEY and CDR2 is SMNVEV (reference sequence). The CDR3 is 13 amino acids. V was pared by 0 bases and J by 5 bases, with 8 bases between. The CDR3 reads CASSLSSGNEQYF. The CDR3 bases are TGTGCCAGCAGTTTATCGTCCGGGAACGAGCAGTACTTC.

Only a few counts were recorded for this clone. The gene calls are TRBV5-6 and TRBJ1-4, with 9 bases matching TRBD1. From germline, CDR1 is SGHDT and CDR2 YYEEEE. This CDR3 has 14 amino acids. The trim removed 7 bases at V and 8 bases at J, leaving 9 bases unmatched. CDR3 region: CASRTGQGGEKLFF. CDR3 coding DNA: TGTGCCAGCCGAACGGGACAGGGCGGAGAAAAACTGTTTTTT.

This chain connects TRBV10-1 to TRBJ1-5; 9 nucleotides line up with TRBD1. With 2 bases clipped from V and 3 bases from J, the junction kept 26 bases outside the gene matches. Germline lookup yields CDR1 WNHNN and CDR2 SYGVQD (reference sequence). The CDR3 sequence is 23 residues long. CDR3 in DNA: TGCGCCAGCAGTGAGACAAAAACAACTACAGGGGGCGCGTCGACAAGGGTCAATCAGCCCCAGCATTTT. Translating gives CASSETKTTTGGASTRVNQPQHF.

J is TRBJ1-6 and V is TRBV5-6; 7 bases fit TRBD1. Germline loops: CDR1 SGHDT, CDR2 YYEEEE. V gave up 4 bases and J gave up 7 bases; unmatched junction bases: 8. This CDR3 comprises 15 residues. The CDR3 sequence: CASSLDRVRNSPLHF. CDR3 DNA sequence: TGTGCCAGCAGCCTAGACAGGGTTCGCAATTCACCCCTCCACTTT. Combining the CDR3 with reference TRBV5-6 and TRBJ1-6 gives the whole variable domain DAGVTQSPTHLIKTRGQQVTLRCSPKSGHDTVSWYQQALGQGPQFIFQYYEEEERQRGNFPDRFSGHQFPNYSSELNVNALLLGDSALYLCASSLDRVRNSPLHFGNGTRLTVT.

In its sample, this clone was seen a few times. V gene TRBV30 combines with J gene TRBJ2-2, with 11 bases that match TRBD2. CDR3 size: 15 residues. Germline CDR1 is GTSNPN and CDR2 is SVGIG (reference sequence). V lost 3 bases to trimming and J lost 3 bases; unmatched junction nucleotides: 3. The CDR3 reads CAWSDSGRDTGELFF. DNA of the CDR3: TGTGCCTGGAGCGATAGCGGGAGGGACACCGGGGAGCTGTTTTTT.

This chain uses TRBV4-2 with TRBJ2-7; D gene ambiguous. Between the trimmed V and J ends, which lost 5 bases and 0 bases, there was a span of 20 bases. The CDR3 runs 17 residues. Looked up from germline, CDR1 is LGHNA and CDR2 is YNFKEQ. DNA of the CDR3: TGTGCCAGCAGCTTTCTTGGTGGGCGCCTTAGCTCCTACGAGCAGTACTTC. Its protein is CASSFLGGRLSSYEQYF.

The sample holds a few counts of this clone. V gene TRBV12-1 combines with J gene TRBJ2-7; TRBD2 reflects the table's D call only, with no check against the DNA. TRBV12-1 is annotated as a pseudogene. This CDR3 is built from 18 residues. This chain's CDR3 is CASSFVTSGRGHSYEQYF. The CDR3 coding sequence is TGTGCCAGCAGCTTTGTAACTAGCGGGAGGGGGCACTCCTACGAGCAGTACTTC.

The V and J genes are TRBV7-2 and TRBJ2-4; 7 bases align to TRBD1. Trimming removed 5 bases from V and 1 base from J; junction bases left unmatched: 2. CDR1 SGHTA and CDR2 FQGNSA come from the germline V gene. The CDR3 has 14 residues. The chain's CDR3 is CASSTQGAKNIQYF. DNA of the CDR3: TGTGCCAGCAGCACACAGGGGGCCAAAAACATTCAGTACTTC.

The V and J genes are TRBV19 and TRBJ2-1; D is perhaps TRBD2 (7 bases). The V gene lost 6 bases and the J gene lost 8 bases, with 20 bases spanning the gap. The CDR3 runs to 15 residues. Per germline, CDR1 LNHDA and CDR2 SQIVND (reference sequence). CDR3 DNA: TGTGCCAGTAGCCAACTAGCGAGGGGGGTCGATGAGCAGTTCTTC. It specifies CASSQLARGVDEQFF.

This sequence joins TRBV2 and TRBJ2-7; D might be TRBD1 (6 bases). Germline loops: CDR1 SNHLY, CDR2 FYNNEI. The CDR3 sequence is 16 residues long. V was pared by 7 bases and J by 0 bases, with 19 bases between. This chain's CDR3 is CASIPDYGGSSYEQYF. The CDR3 DNA reads TGTGCCAGCATTCCAGATTATGGGGGCTCCTCCTACGAGCAGTACTTC.

This sequence joins TRBV7-8 and TRBJ2-7, with 7 bases matching TRBD2. The CDR3 has 13 amino acids. V was clipped by 5 bases and J by 7 bases; unmatched bases: 8. Looked up from germline, CDR1 is SGHVS and CDR2 is FQNEAQ. The CDR3 loop is CASSGGGPPEQYF. CDR3 bases: TGTGCCAGCAGCGGGGGGGGACCTCCGGAGCAGTACTTC.

This sequence joins TRBV9 and TRBJ2-3; tentatively, D is TRBD2 (6 bases). CDR1 SGDLS and CDR2 YYNGEE come from the germline V gene. CDR3 length: 19 residues. V was trimmed by 0 bases and J by 0 bases, leaving 20 bases between them. Here the CDR3 reads CASSVGGRGLPISTDTQYF. As DNA, the CDR3 is TGTGCCAGCAGCGTAGGTGGTCGGGGGTTACCCATTAGCACAGATACGCAGTATTTT.

This chain joins TRBV28 and TRBJ2-7; TRBD2 matches at 10 bases. The CDR3 sequence is 15 residues long. In germline, CDR1 is MDHEN, CDR2 SYDVKM. V lost 8 bases and J lost 0; bases outside the gene matches: 7. CDR3 region: CASVIAGGGSYEQYF. The CDR3 DNA reads TGTGCCAGCGTTATAGCGGGAGGTGGCTCCTACGAGCAGTACTTC.

In this sample, this clone turned up a few times. The gene calls are TRBV6-4 and TRBJ2-7, with D possibly being TRBD2 (5 bases). Trimming removed 0 bases at V and 1 base at J, with 16 bases between. The length of the CDR3 is 17 residues. The germline V gene encodes CDR1 MRHNA and CDR2 SNTAGT. The CDR3 DNA reads TGTGCCAGCAGTGACTCGGCCCCCGGAGGAATGTCCTACGAGCAGTACTTC. Translating gives CASSDSAPGGMSYEQYF.